The TCR beta chain described here comes from a study of blood T cell repertoires in COVID-19. Across the whole study: PBMCs, B-cell-depleted T cells, or T cells provided the cDNA or gDNA that made up the material.

In the original workflow: Quantification of nucleated cells was approximated via reference gene primer amplification. Using immunoSEQ multiplex PCR, the repertoire was profiled, and TCRdb retains in-frame clones only, with some absent. V, J and clone size were drawn from that table, and D and trimming were deduced from the DNA. The sample gives under 350,000 clones, around 89% of which show up once; about 5% is in the top ten. The CDR3 contains 15 residues. V lost 1 base and J 2 bases, leaving 7 bases between the germline ends. Germline assignment: CDR1 SGHRS and CDR2 YFSETQ. Specimen: peripheral blood. The sequence derives from a man aged 40-55 years with acute or convalescent COVID-19. The chain has TRBV5-1 and TRBJ2-6, with D perhaps matching TRBD1 (6 bases). Written as DNA, the CDR3 is TGCGCCAGCAGCTTGCAGGGGACTGGGGCCAACGTCCTGACTTTC. Protein: CASSLQGTGANVLTF.